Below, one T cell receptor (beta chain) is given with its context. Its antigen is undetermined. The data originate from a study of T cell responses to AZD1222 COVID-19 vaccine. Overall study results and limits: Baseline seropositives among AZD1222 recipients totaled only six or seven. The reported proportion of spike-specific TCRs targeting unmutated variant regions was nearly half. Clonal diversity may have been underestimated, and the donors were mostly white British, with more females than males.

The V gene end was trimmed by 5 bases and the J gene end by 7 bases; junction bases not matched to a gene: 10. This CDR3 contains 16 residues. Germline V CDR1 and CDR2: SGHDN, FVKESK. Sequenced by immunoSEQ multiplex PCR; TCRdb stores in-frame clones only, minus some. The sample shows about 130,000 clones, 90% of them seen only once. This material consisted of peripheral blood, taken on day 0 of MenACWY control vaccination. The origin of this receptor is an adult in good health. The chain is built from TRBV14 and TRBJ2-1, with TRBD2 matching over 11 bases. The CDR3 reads CASSGPRTSGFNEQFF. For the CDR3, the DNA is TGTGCCAGCAGCGGCCCCCGGACTAGCGGGTTTAATGAGCAGTTCTTC.